Listed below are T cell receptor beta chains from one sample, sequenced in a study of cytomegalovirus exposure and HLA in healthy donors. Sequencing was performed with immunoSEQ multiplex PCR; in TCRdb, only in-frame clones are kept and a portion is missing. This table holds roughly 200,000 clones, around four fifths found once. The source material was PBMCs. The receptors were gathered from a woman between 40 and 55 years old in good health and CMV-seronegative. The CDR3 runs from the conserved cysteine through the conserved F or W. D genes are given only for firm matches. Some rows have no size entry. The others give once, few or many, or a class for an expanded clone.

clone size: -; D gene: -; V gene: TRBV5-8; J gene: TRBJ1-5; CDR3 DNA: TGTGCCAGCAGTCTCGGGGGGGCGGCAAATCAGCCCCAGCATTTT; CDR3 protein: CASSLGGAANQPQHF
clone size: -; D gene: -; V gene: TRBV6-5; J gene: TRBJ1-6; CDR3 DNA: TGTGCCAGCAGTTACTCTACCCGGCGGAGGGATTCACCCCTCCACTTT; CDR3 protein: CASSYSTRRRDSPLHF
clone size: -; D gene: -; V gene: TRBV6-1; J gene: TRBJ1-1; CDR3 DNA: TGTGCCAGCAGTGAGAAGATAGTGAACACTGAAGCTTTCTTT; CDR3 protein: CASSEKIVNTEAFF
clone size: -; D gene: -; V gene: TRBV4-3; J gene: TRBJ1-2; CDR3 DNA: TGCGCCAGCAGCCAAGTAGGACAGAACTATGGCTACACCTTC; CDR3 protein: CASSQVGQNYGYTF
clone size: -; D gene: -; V gene: TRBV7-6; J gene: TRBJ2-1; CDR3 DNA: TGTGCCAGCAGCTTAGACAGGTCGAATGAGCAGTTCTTC; CDR3 protein: CASSLDRSNEQFF
clone size: -; D gene: -; V gene: TRBV7-2; J gene: TRBJ1-5; CDR3 DNA: TGTGCCAGCAGCTCCGACCCAGGGGTGGGTCAGCCCCAGCATTTT; CDR3 protein: CASSSDPGVGQPQHF
clone size: -; D gene: -; V gene: TRBV18; J gene: TRBJ1-2; CDR3 DNA: TGTGCCAGCTCACAGGGGAACTATGGCTACACCTTC; CDR3 protein: CASSQGNYGYTF
clone size: -; D gene: -; V gene: TRBV4-3; J gene: TRBJ1-2; CDR3 DNA: TGCGCCAGCAGCCACCTTCAGGGTATATCTTCCTATGGCTACACCTTC; CDR3 protein: CASSHLQGISSYGYTF
clone size: -; D gene: TRBD1; V gene: TRBV23-1; J gene: TRBJ1-5; CDR3 DNA: TGCGCCAGCAGGAACAGACAGGGGGCGGGTCAGCCCCAGCATTTT; CDR3 protein: CASRNRQGAGQPQHF
clone size: -; D gene: -; V gene: TRBV5-8; J gene: TRBJ2-5; CDR3 DNA: TGTGCCAGCAGCTCGGGAAGGTCCAGGGGTGGGAGAGAGACCCAGTACTTC; CDR3 protein: CASSSGRSRGGRETQYF
clone size: -; D gene: -; V gene: TRBV15; J gene: TRBJ1-1; CDR3 DNA: TGTGCCACCAGCAGAGCCCCCATGAACACTGAAGCTTTCTTT; CDR3 protein: CATSRAPMNTEAFF
clone size: -; D gene: -; V gene: TRBV4-1; J gene: TRBJ2-5; CDR3 DNA: TGCGCCAGCAGCCAAGATGGGTGGGACATCCACTTC; CDR3 protein: CASSQDGWDIHF
clone size: -; D gene: -; V gene: TRBV2; J gene: TRBJ1-1; CDR3 DNA: TGTGCCAGCACCGGGACCGGGGGCACTGAAGCTTTCTTT; CDR3 protein: CASTGTGGTEAFF
clone size: -; D gene: -; V gene: TRBV6-1; J gene: TRBJ1-6; CDR3 DNA: TGTGCCAGCAAGGGCGGGGAACGGAGTTCACCCCTCCACTTT; CDR3 protein: CASKGGERSSPLHF
clone size: -; D gene: -; V gene: TRBV11-1; J gene: TRBJ2-7; CDR3 DNA: TGTGCCAGCAGCTTAGTAGGGGCTCCTTCCGAGCAGTACTTC; CDR3 protein: CASSLVGAPSEQYF
clone size: -; D gene: TRBD1; V gene: TRBV5-1; J gene: TRBJ1-5; CDR3 DNA: TGCGCCAGCAGCTTGGAGGGGGCCGCCAATCAGCCCCAGCATTTT; CDR3 protein: CASSLEGAANQPQHF
clone size: -; D gene: TRBD1; V gene: TRBV6-1; J gene: TRBJ2-7; CDR3 DNA: TGTGCCAGCAGTGAAGCGGCGGGACAGGGCTACGAGCAGTACTTC; CDR3 protein: CASSEAAGQGYEQYF
clone size: -; D gene: TRBD1; V gene: TRBV5-1; J gene: TRBJ2-3; CDR3 DNA: TGCGCCAGCAGCCTAGACAGGGGGCAAGTCGATACGCAGTATTTT; CDR3 protein: CASSLDRGQVDTQYF
clone size: -; D gene: -; V gene: TRBV5-6; J gene: TRBJ2-1; CDR3 DNA: TGTGCCTTAGAAGCAGGGTCCCACAATGAGCAGTTCTTC; CDR3 protein: CALEAGSHNEQFF
clone size: -; D gene: TRBD2; V gene: TRBV5-1; J gene: TRBJ2-3; CDR3 DNA: TGCGCCAGCAGCTCAGAGCGGGGAGGCACAGATACGCAGTATTTT; CDR3 protein: CASSSERGGTDTQYF
clone size: -; D gene: -; V gene: TRBV19; J gene: TRBJ1-5; CDR3 DNA: TGTGCCAGTAGTATAGATCAATACAAGCCAGGGGTGTTGATCCATCAGCCCCAGCATTTT; CDR3 protein: CASSIDQYKPGVLIHQPQHF
clone size: -; D gene: -; V gene: TRBV30; J gene: TRBJ1-3; CDR3 DNA: TGTGCCTCCCTGAGGGGACACTCTGGAAACACCATATATTTT; CDR3 protein: CASLRGHSGNTIYF
clone size: once; D gene: TRBD1; V gene: TRBV29-1; J gene: TRBJ1-5; CDR3 DNA: TGCAGCGTTCTAACGGACAGGGCGGGCCAGCCCCAGCATTTT; CDR3 protein: CSVLTDRAGQPQHF
clone size: -; D gene: TRBD1; V gene: TRBV28; J gene: TRBJ2-7; CDR3 DNA: TGTGCCAGCAGCCCTCCCGGGACAGTACCTGAGCAGTACTTC; CDR3 protein: CASSPPGTVPEQYF
clone size: -; D gene: -; V gene: TRBV30; J gene: TRBJ1-2; CDR3 DNA: TGTGCCTGGAGTGTGCGATTGAGAGGCTACACCTTC; CDR3 protein: CAWSVRLRGYTF
clone size: -; D gene: TRBD1; V gene: TRBV9; J gene: TRBJ2-6; CDR3 DNA: TGTGCCAGCAGCGCCGACAGGGGGGAAAGCTCTGGGGCCAACGTCCTGACTTTC; CDR3 protein: CASSADRGESSGANVLTF
clone size: -; D gene: -; V gene: TRBV10-3; J gene: TRBJ2-1; CDR3 DNA: TGTGCCATCTACTCAGGGGCGAGTTACAATGAGCAGTTCTTC; CDR3 protein: CAIYSGASYNEQFF
clone size: -; D gene: TRBD1; V gene: TRBV11-3; J gene: TRBJ1-4; CDR3 DNA: TGTGCCAGCAGCTTTTCTATTACAGGGGGAAGTACTAATGAAAAACTGTTTTTT; CDR3 protein: CASSFSITGGSTNEKLFF
clone size: -; D gene: -; V gene: TRBV5-1; J gene: TRBJ1-2; CDR3 DNA: TGCGCCAGCAGCTTGGGACAGGCTAACTATGGCTACACCTTC; CDR3 protein: CASSLGQANYGYTF
clone size: few; D gene: TRBD1; V gene: TRBV5-1; J gene: TRBJ1-6; CDR3 DNA: TGCGCCAGCAGCTCAGGGGGCCCAAATTCACCCCTCCACTTT; CDR3 protein: CASSSGGPNSPLHF
clone size: -; D gene: TRBD2; V gene: TRBV7-2; J gene: TRBJ2-1; CDR3 DNA: TGTGCCAGCCACAACCCCCGGCGGGGGTCAGAGCAGTTCTTC; CDR3 protein: CASHNPRRGSEQFF